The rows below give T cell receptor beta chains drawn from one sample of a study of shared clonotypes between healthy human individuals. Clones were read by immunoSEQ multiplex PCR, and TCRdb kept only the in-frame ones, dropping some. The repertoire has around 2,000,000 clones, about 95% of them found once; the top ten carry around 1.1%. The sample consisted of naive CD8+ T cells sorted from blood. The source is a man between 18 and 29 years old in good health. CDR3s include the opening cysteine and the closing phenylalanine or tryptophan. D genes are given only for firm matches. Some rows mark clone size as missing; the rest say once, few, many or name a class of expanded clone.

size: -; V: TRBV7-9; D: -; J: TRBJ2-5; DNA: TGTGCCAGCAGCTTACCCAGGGGTAGCGCTCAAGAGACCCAGTACTTC; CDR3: CASSLPRGSAQETQYF
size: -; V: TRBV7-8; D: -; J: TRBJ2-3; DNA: TGTGCCAGCAGCTCGTTAGGGACCAACACAGATACGCAGTATTTT; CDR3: CASSSLGTNTDTQYF
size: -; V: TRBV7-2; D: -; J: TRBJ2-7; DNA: TGTGCCAGCAGCTTCCTATGGGTCGGGTACGAGCAGTACTTC; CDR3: CASSFLWVGYEQYF
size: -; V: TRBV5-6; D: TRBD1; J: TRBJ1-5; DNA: TGTGCCAGCAGCTATATGACAGGGGAGAGGGATCAGCCCCAGCATTTT; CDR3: CASSYMTGERDQPQHF
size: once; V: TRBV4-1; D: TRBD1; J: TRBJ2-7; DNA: TGCGCCAGCAGCCCCACCACCGGGACAGGGGTCGACGAGCAGTACTTC; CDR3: CASSPTTGTGVDEQYF
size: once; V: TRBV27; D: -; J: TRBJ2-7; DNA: TGTGCCAGCAGTTTAAAGGGCTCGGCTAGCTCCTACGAGCAGTACTTC; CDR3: CASSLKGSASSYEQYF
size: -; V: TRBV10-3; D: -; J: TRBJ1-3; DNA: TGTGCCATCAGTGAGGGAACGGGGGTCTCTGGAAACACCATATATTTT; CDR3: CAISEGTGVSGNTIYF
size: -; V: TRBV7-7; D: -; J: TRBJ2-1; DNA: TGTGCTAGCAGCAAATCCCCAGGGGACTTGAGCTCCTACAATGAGCAGTTCTTC; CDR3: CASSKSPGDLSSYNEQFF
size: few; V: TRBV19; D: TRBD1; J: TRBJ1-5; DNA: TGTGCCAGTCATATTACCCCGGGGACAGGGGTTCAGCCCCAGCATTTT; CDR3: CASHITPGTGVQPQHF
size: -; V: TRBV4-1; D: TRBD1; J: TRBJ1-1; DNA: TGCGCCAGCAGCCAAAAATTCCTTGGACAGGGTTACGAAGCTTTCTTT; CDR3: CASSQKFLGQGYEAFF
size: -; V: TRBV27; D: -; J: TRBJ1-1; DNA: TGTGCCAGCAGCATTAGCGGGAACACTGAAGCTTTCTTT; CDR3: CASSISGNTEAFF
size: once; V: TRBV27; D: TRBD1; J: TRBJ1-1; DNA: TGTGCCAGCAGTCCCGGGACAGGGAGCACTGAAGCTTTCTTT; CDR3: CASSPGTGSTEAFF
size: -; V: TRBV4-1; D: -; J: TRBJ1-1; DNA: TGCGCCAGCAGCCAAGGGGATCTTGAGTTCGGCGCTGAAGCTTTCTTT; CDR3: CASSQGDLEFGAEAFF
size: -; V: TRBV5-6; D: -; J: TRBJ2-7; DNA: TGTGCCAGCAGCTGGGGACCAGGGTTAGAAGGAGCGAAGCAGTACTTC; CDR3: CASSWGPGLEGAKQYF
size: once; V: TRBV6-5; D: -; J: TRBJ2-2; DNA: TGTGCCAGCACATTTACTATCAACACCGGGGAGCTGTTTTTT; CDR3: CASTFTINTGELFF
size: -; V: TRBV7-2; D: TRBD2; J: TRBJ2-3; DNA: TGTGCCAGCAGCACTAGCGGTGGCACAGATACGCAGTATTTT; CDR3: CASSTSGGTDTQYF
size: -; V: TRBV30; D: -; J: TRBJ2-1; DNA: TGTGCCTGGAGTTGGGGGGGCGGAGCCGATGAGCAGTTCTTC; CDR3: CAWSWGGGADEQFF
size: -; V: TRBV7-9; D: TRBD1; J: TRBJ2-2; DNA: TGTGCCAGCAGCTCGGGACAGGGGACCGGGGAGCTGTTTTTT; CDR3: CASSSGQGTGELFF
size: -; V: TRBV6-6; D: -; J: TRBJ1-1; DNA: TGTGCCAGCAGTTACTTCATGACAGATGAAGCTTTCTTT; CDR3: CASSYFMTDEAFF
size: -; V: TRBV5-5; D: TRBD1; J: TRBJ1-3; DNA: TGTGCCAGCAGCCCGGGACAGGGGGCTCGAAACACCATATATTTT; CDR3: CASSPGQGARNTIYF
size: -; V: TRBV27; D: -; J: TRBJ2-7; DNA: TGTGCCAGCAGTTTTGGGGGCTCCGAGCAGTACTTC; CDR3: CASSFGGSEQYF
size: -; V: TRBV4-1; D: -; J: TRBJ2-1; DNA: TGCGCCAGCAGCCCGTTCAACTCCTACAATGAGCAGTTCTTC; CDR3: CASSPFNSYNEQFF
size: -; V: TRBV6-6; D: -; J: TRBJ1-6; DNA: TGTGCCAGCAGTTACGAGGGGAGTAATTCACCCCTCCACTTT; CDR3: CASSYEGSNSPLHF
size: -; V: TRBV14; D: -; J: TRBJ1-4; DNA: TGTGCCAGCAGCCAAGTTGACAGACTTGAAAAACTGTTTTTT; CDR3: CASSQVDRLEKLFF
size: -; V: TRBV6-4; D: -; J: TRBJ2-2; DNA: TGTGCCAGCAGTGACTCGAGGACCGGGGAGCTGTTTTTT; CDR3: CASSDSRTGELFF
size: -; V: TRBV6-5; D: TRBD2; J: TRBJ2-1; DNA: TGTGCCAGCAGTTACGGGACTAGCCTTGAGCAGTTCTTC; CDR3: CASSYGTSLEQFF
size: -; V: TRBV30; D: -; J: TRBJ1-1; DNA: TGTGCCTGGAGTGTATCAGAGAACACTGAAGCTTTCTTT; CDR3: CAWSVSENTEAFF
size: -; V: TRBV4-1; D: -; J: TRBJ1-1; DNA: TGCGCCAGCAGCCGGGGGACTTATGAAGCTTTCTTT; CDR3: CASSRGTYEAFF
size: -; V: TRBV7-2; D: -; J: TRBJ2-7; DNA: TGTGCCAGCAGCTCCCAGGGTATTTACGAGCAGTACTTC; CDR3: CASSSQGIYEQYF
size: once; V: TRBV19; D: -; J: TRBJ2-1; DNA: TGTGCCAGTAGTATGGGGGGCTACAATGAGCAGTTCTTC; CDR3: CASSMGGYNEQFF
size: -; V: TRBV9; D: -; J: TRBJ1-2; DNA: TGTGCCAGCAGCGTAGGGGTTTACTATGGCTACACCTTC; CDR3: CASSVGVYYGYTF
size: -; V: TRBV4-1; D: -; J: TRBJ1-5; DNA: TGCGCCAGCAGCCAAGGGCTCAGAGGGGCGCGGAATCAGCCCCAGCATTTT; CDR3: CASSQGLRGARNQPQHF
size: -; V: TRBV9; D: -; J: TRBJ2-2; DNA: TGTGCCAGCAGCGTAGCGCAGCAGGGGAAAACCGGGGAGCTGTTTTTT; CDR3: CASSVAQQGKTGELFF
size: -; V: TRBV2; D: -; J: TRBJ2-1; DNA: TGTGCCAGCAGTGAAGGGGGGAGTCCCTACAATGAGCAGTTCTTC; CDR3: CASSEGGSPYNEQFF
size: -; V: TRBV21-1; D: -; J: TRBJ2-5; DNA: TGTGCCACCTGGGGGGGGATTTCACAAGAGACCCAGTACTTC; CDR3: CATWGGISQETQYF
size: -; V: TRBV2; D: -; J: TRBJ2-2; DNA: TGTGCCACGCAGGGTCCAGATACGAACACCGGGGAGCTGTTTTTT; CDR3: CATQGPDTNTGELFF
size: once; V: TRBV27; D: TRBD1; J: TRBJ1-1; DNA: TGTGCCAGCAGTCCGGGACAGGGGGCTATGAACACTGAAGCTTTCTTT; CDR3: CASSPGQGAMNTEAFF
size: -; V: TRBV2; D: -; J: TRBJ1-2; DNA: TGTGCCAGAGGAGGAACTTTCCATAACTATGGCTACACCTTC; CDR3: CARGGTFHNYGYTF
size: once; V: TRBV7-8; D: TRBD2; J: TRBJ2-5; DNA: TGTGCCAGCAGCTTAGAGTTTGCGGGAGGCGGGGAGACCCAGTACTTC; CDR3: CASSLEFAGGGETQYF
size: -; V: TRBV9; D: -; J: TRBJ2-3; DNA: TGTGCCAGCAGCGTATGGGACCTCTTCACAGATACGCAGTATTTT; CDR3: CASSVWDLFTDTQYF
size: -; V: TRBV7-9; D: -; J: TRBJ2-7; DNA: TGTGCCAGCAGCTTAGTGCTGGGAATCTCCTACGAGCAGTACTTC; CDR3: CASSLVLGISYEQYF
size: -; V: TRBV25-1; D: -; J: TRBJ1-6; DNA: TGTGCCAGCAGTGAGCGACCGGGAATCTCCTATAATTCACCCCTCCACTTT; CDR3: CASSERPGISYNSPLHF
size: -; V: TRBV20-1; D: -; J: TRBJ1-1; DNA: TGCAGTGAAATAGGGGGTTTCTTT; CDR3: CSEIGGFF
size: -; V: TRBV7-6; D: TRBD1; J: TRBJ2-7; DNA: TGTGCCAGCAGTCTAGGACAGGAGCCATCCTGGTACGAGCAGTACTTC; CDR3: CASSLGQEPSWYEQYF
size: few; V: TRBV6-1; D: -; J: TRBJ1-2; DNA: TGTGCCAGCAGTGAGGGCCAGGGCCCATATGGCTACACCTTC; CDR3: CASSEGQGPYGYTF
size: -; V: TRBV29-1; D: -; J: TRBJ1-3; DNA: TGCAGCGTTGAAGATCACTCTGGAAACACCATATATTTT; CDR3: CSVEDHSGNTIYF
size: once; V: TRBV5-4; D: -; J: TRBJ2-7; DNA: TGTGCCAGCAGCTTTCAGGGTGACGAGCAGTACTTC; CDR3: CASSFQGDEQYF
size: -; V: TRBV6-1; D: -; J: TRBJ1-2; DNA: TGTGCCAGCAGTGAAGGAGTGGGGCATCCTGGCTACACCTTC; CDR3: CASSEGVGHPGYTF
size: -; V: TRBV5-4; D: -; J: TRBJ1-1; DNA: TGTGCCAGCAGCTTGGTGGGGGACACTGAAGCTTTCTTT; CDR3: CASSLVGDTEAFF
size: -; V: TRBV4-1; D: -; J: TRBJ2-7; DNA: TGCGCCAGCAGCCAGAGGGACGGGTACTCCTACGAGCAGTACTTC; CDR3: CASSQRDGYSYEQYF
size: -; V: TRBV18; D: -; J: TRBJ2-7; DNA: TGTGCCAGCTCACCACGGGACGGATACGAGCAGTACTTC; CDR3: CASSPRDGYEQYF
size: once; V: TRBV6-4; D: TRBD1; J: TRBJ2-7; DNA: TGTGCCAGCAGCTTCGGACAGGGGCGGTACTTC; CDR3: CASSFGQGRYF
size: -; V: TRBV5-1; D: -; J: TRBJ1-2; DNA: TGCGCCAGCAGCCCCACGGACGGAAACTATGGCTACACCTTC; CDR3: CASSPTDGNYGYTF
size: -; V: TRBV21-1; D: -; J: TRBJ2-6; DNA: TGTGCCAGCAGCGTGTGGGACAGGGATTTCTCTGGGGCCAACGTCCTGACTTTC; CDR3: CASSVWDRDFSGANVLTF
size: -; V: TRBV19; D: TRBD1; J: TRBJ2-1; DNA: TGTGCCAGTAGTGGCCGGGACAGGGGGTTCGATGAGCAGTTCTTC; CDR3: CASSGRDRGFDEQFF